This T cell receptor beta chain was recovered during a study of blood T cell repertoires in COVID-19. The overall study: Acute and convalescent COVID-19 specimens originated in the United States, Italy and Spain.

Profiling relied on immunoSEQ multiplex PCR, and the TCRdb table lists in-frame clones only, not all of them. The sample records about 300,000 clones, approximately 83% being singletons. The CDR3 is 15 amino acids. Germline V CDR1 and CDR2: MNHEY, SVGAGI. The trim removed 6 bases at V and 4 bases at J, leaving 10 bases unmatched. The J gene is TRBJ2-7, the V gene TRBV6-5, with 9 bases matching TRBD1. The TCR was taken from a man under 40 who had recovered from COVID-19. The source material was PBMCs or T cells enriched from blood (not recorded which). CDR3 nucleotides: TGTGCCAGCAGCTACAGCTGGGGACAGGGATACGAGCAGTACTTC. It yields the protein CASSYSWGQGYEQYF.